One and the same sample provided the 17 T cell receptor beta chains below, sequenced in a study of cytomegalovirus exposure and HLA in healthy donors. The PCR was carried out with 60 Vbeta primers and 13 Jbeta primers. Data came from immunoSEQ multiplex PCR; TCRdb stores just in-frame clones and leaves some out. The data show 65,000 to 80,000 clones, with 60% to 80% seen just once and approximately 20% held by the top ten. The sample was PBMCs. The receptor source for this set is a woman aged 40 to 50 in good health and CMV-seropositive.

The chain joins TRBV2 to TRBJ1-1; D is possibly TRBD1 (5 bases). This CDR3 spans 13 amino acids. The germline V and J ends were trimmed by 7 bases and 3 bases, with 12 bases remaining between them. Per the germline V gene, CDR1 is SNHLY and CDR2 is FYNNEI. CDR3 amino acids: CASKGPGYTEAFF. The CDR3 nucleotides are TGTGCCAGCAAAGGGCCAGGGTACACTGAAGCTTTCTTT.

This clone was detected a few times. The V gene is TRBV6-6, the J gene TRBJ2-7; 9 bases line up with TRBD1. The CDR3 runs to 14 residues. Germline V lookup: CDR1 MNHNY, CDR2 SVGAGI (reference sequence). V was clipped by 6 bases and J by 4 bases; unmatched bases: 7. This chain's CDR3 is CASRTDRGRYEQYF. CDR3 nucleotides: TGTGCCAGCAGAACGGACAGGGGACGTTACGAGCAGTACTTC.

This clone was detected only a few times. V and J are TRBV29-1 and TRBJ2-5; 9 nucleotides agree with TRBD2. The germline gives CDR1 SQVTM, CDR2 ANQGSEA. The CDR3 is 15 amino acids. Trimming removed 4 bases from V and 1 base from J; junction bases left unmatched: 7. Written as DNA, the CDR3 is TGCAGCGTTGCTTCGCTAGCGGGGAGCCAAGAGACCCAGTACTTC. Its protein product is CSVASLAGSQETQYF.

The chain has TRBV11-1 and TRBJ2-5, with D possibly being TRBD1 (8 bases). V gave up 4 bases and J gave up 2 bases, with 17 bases separating them. The CDR3 is made up of 16 amino acids. The germline V gene encodes CDR1 SGHAT and CDR2 FQDESV (reference sequence). The DNA for the CDR3 is TGTGCCAGCAGCTACCGGACAGGGAGGGTTCAAGAGACCCAGTACTTC. Translating gives CASSYRTGRVQETQYF.

The chain carries TRBV13 and TRBJ2-7, with 8 bases identical to TRBD1. There are 15 residues in the CDR3. Germline lookup yields CDR1 PRHDT and CDR2 FYEKMQ (reference sequence). Trimming took 5 bases from V and 4 from J; bases not matched to a gene: 10. CDR3 amino acids: CASSPTLGQGYEQYF. The CDR3 nucleotides read TGTGCCAGCAGCCCCACCCTAGGACAGGGTTACGAGCAGTACTTC.

Comment on this clone: The same CDR3 arises from other DNA sequences in this sample as well. The chain is built from TRBV28 and TRBJ1-1; 7 nucleotides line up with TRBD1. The CDR3 sequence is 16 residues long. Germline assignment: CDR1 MDHEN and CDR2 SYDVKM. Trimming removed 7 bases from V and 4 bases from J; junction bases left unmatched: 15. CDR3 sequence reads: CASNEGAPDRVTEAFF. The CDR3 DNA follows: TGTGCCAGCAATGAGGGGGCGCCTGACCGGGTCACTGAAGCTTTCTTT.

The chain is built from TRBV7-9 and TRBJ2-2; 8 nucleotides align to TRBD2. This CDR3 spans 15 amino acids. V was pared by 6 bases and J by 3 bases, with 6 bases of the junction left unmatched. Per the germline V gene, CDR1 is SEHNR and CDR2 is FQNEAQ (reference sequence). The CDR3 coding sequence is TGTGCCAGCAGTCGGGGACTAGTGGACACCGGGGAGCTGTTTTTT. This encodes CASSRGLVDTGELFF.

J is TRBJ1-1 and V is TRBV9, with 10 bases fitting TRBD1. The CDR3 is 15 amino acids. Trimming took 3 bases from V and 5 from J; bases not matched to a gene: 7. Germline V gene sequence: CDR1 SGDLS, CDR2 YYNGEE. Here the CDR3 DNA reads TGTGCCAGCAGCGCCTCACCGGGACAGGGGACTGAAGCTTTCTTT. Protein product: CASSASPGQGTEAFF.

CDR3 sequence: CASSLSGQGFYNEQFF. The CDR3 nucleotides read TGCGCCAGCAGCTTGAGCGGACAGGGTTTCTACAATGAGCAGTTCTTC. V is TRBV5-1 and J is TRBJ2-1; 8 bases align to TRBD1. This CDR3 is built from 16 residues. Germline CDR1 is SGHRS and CDR2 is YFSETQ. Unmatched junction bases numbered 6, after V lost 1 base and J lost 3 bases.

The gene calls are TRBV6-6 and TRBJ1-1; 9 bases agree with TRBD1. From germline, CDR1 is MNHNY and CDR2 SVGAGI (reference sequence). The trim removed 6 bases at V and 1 base at J, leaving 3 bases unmatched. This CDR3 has 14 amino acids. The CDR3: CASRDRGSNTEAFF. The CDR3 DNA reads as TGTGCCAGCAGAGACAGGGGGTCGAACACTGAAGCTTTCTTT.

The chain joins TRBV10-3 to TRBJ2-7; possible D gene TRBD2, 6 bases. The CDR3 length is 14 residues. Germline values: CDR1 ENHRY, CDR2 SYGVKD. V shed 3 bases and J shed 5 bases, with 14 bases lying between them. CDR3 protein: CAISDLGGNHEQYF. In DNA, the CDR3 is TGTGCCATCAGTGACCTTGGGGGGAATCACGAGCAGTACTTC.

This clone occurred once. The CDR3 reads CASSERGTYEQYF. Here the CDR3 DNA reads TGTGCCAGCAGCGAGCGGGGTACCTACGAGCAGTACTTC. This chain joins TRBV6-5 and TRBJ2-7; 7 nucleotides line up with TRBD2. Germline V gene sequence: CDR1 MNHEY, CDR2 SVGAGI. V lost 6 bases to trimming and J lost 2 bases; unmatched junction nucleotides: 4. There are 13 residues in the CDR3.

This chain links TRBV28 with TRBJ2-7, with TRBD2 matching 7 bases. Germline V gene sequence: CDR1 MDHEN, CDR2 SYDVKM. With V trimmed by 6 bases and J by 7 bases, 6 bases remained unmatched. The length of the CDR3 is 12 residues. The chain's CDR3 is CASSPPGGEQYF. CDR3 nucleotide sequence: TGTGCCAGCAGCCCACCCGGGGGGGAGCAGTACTTC.

Only one count was recorded for this clone. The J gene is TRBJ2-7, the V gene TRBV19, with a possible D match to TRBD1 (5 bases). Per germline, CDR1 LNHDA and CDR2 SQIVND (reference sequence). CDR3 size: 16 residues. The germline V and J ends were trimmed by 2 bases and 2 bases, with 16 bases remaining between them. The CDR3 region is CASSIPRAKGPYEQYF. The CDR3 DNA is TGTGCCAGTAGTATACCCAGGGCCAAGGGGCCCTACGAGCAGTACTTC.

The chain joins TRBV2 to TRBJ1-2; D gene ambiguous. V shed 8 bases and J shed 2 bases, with 12 bases lying between them. Germline values: CDR1 SNHLY, CDR2 FYNNEI. This CDR3 is built from 13 residues. The DNA for the CDR3 is TGTGCCAGCGAGGAGGATCAGAACTATGGCTACACCTTC. Protein sequence: CASEEDQNYGYTF.

The chain joins TRBV5-1 to TRBJ1-1; no firm D call. Between the trimmed V and J ends, which lost 0 bases and 1 base, there was a span of 10 bases. The CDR3 extends over 15 amino acids. The germline V gene encodes CDR1 SGHRS and CDR2 YFSETQ. For the CDR3, the DNA is TGCGCCAGCAGCTTGGCGCAGGCCACGAACACTGAAGCTTTCTTT. Translation: CASSLAQATNTEAFF.

This sequence joins TRBV7-9 and TRBJ1-2, with a possible D match to TRBD1 (5 bases). V lost 5 bases and J lost 3, with 7 bases in between. The CDR3 sequence is 12 residues long. Looked up from germline, CDR1 is SEHNR and CDR2 is FQNEAQ (reference sequence). The CDR3 nucleotides are TGTGCCAGCAGCGAAGGGGACTATGGCTACACCTTC. Translation: CASSEGDYGYTF.